The 18 T cell receptor beta chains below were found in one sample sequenced in a study of blood T cell repertoires in COVID-19. Profiling relied on immunoSEQ multiplex PCR, and the TCRdb table lists in-frame clones only, not all of them. The sample carries over 450,000 clones, roughly 89% recorded once. Sample: peripheral blood. The receptors were gathered from a man aged 18 to 30 with COVID-19, enrolled during active disease.

V is TRBV2 and J is TRBJ2-7; D not certain. The CDR3 consists of 11 residues. CDR1 is SNHLY and CDR2 is FYNNEI in the germline V gene. Deletions cut 6 bases from V and 5 bases from J, with 8 bases between. The CDR3 here is CASRPANEQYF. As DNA, the CDR3 is TGTGCCAGCAGGCCCGCTAACGAGCAGTACTTC. The full variable domain, its missing parts supplied by reference TRBV2 and TRBJ2-7, is EPEVTQTPSHQVTQMGQEVILRCVPISNHLYFYWYRQILGQKVEFLVSFYNNEISEKSEIFDDQFSVERPDGSNFTLKIRSTKLEDSAMYFCASRPANEQYFGPGTRLTVT.

This sequence joins TRBV10-3 and TRBJ2-1, with 13 bases matching TRBD2. The junction had 7 bases not matched to a gene; V was cut back by 11 bases and J by 3 bases. Germline V gives CDR1 ENHRY, CDR2 SYGVKD. This CDR3 is built from 15 residues. CDR3 in DNA: TGTGCCCCAACCGGGACTAGCGGGAACTACAATGAGCAGTTCTTC. This gives the protein CAPTGTSGNYNEQFF.

The chain is built from TRBV27 and TRBJ2-1, with D possibly matching TRBD2 (6 bases). V was clipped by 5 bases and J by 0 bases, with 11 bases between them. This CDR3 has 15 residues. The germline V gene encodes CDR1 MNHEY and CDR2 SMNVEV (reference sequence). The CDR3 sequence: CASSERVSSYNEQFF. The CDR3 coding sequence is TGTGCCAGCAGTGAGCGGGTAAGCTCCTACAATGAGCAGTTCTTC.

This sequence joins TRBV23-1 and TRBJ1-5; perhaps TRBD1 as D (5 bases). TRBV23-1 is given ORF status, its function remaining uncertain. The CDR3 has 15 amino acids. Trimming pared 0 bases from V and 7 bases from J, leaving 13 bases between. This chain's CDR3 is CASSQSRCWGQPQHF. CDR3 DNA sequence: TGCGCCAGCAGTCAATCGCGTTGTTGGGGCCAGCCCCAGCATTTT.

The chain has TRBV10-2 and TRBJ2-1, with TRBD2 matching over 10 bases. Germline CDR1 reads WSHSY; CDR2 reads SAAADI. V lost 3 bases and J lost 3; bases outside the gene matches: 8. There are 17 residues in the CDR3. CDR3 sequence: CASSDSGRGRLYNEQFF. In nucleotides, the CDR3 is TGCGCCAGCAGTGACAGCGGGAGGGGCCGACTCTACAATGAGCAGTTCTTC.

The chain combines TRBV6-5 with TRBJ1-5; D is unclear. V lost 6 bases, J lost 5 bases, and 11 bases lay in between. CDR1 is MNHEY, CDR2 SVGAGI, per germline. The CDR3 extends over 13 amino acids. This chain's CDR3 is CASSHKVDQPQHF. The CDR3, as DNA: TGTGCCAGCAGCCACAAAGTCGATCAGCCCCAGCATTTT.

The CDR3 DNA sequence: TGCGCCACCTCGGGTGGAGGAGGCGAAAAACTGTTTTTT. This codes for CATSGGGGEKLFF. The chain couples TRBV23-1 to TRBJ1-4; D not resolved. TRBV23-1 is an ORF, with its function uncertain. Trimming took off 10 bases at V and 8 bases at J, with 17 bases between the two ends. This CDR3 has 13 residues.

The chain carries TRBV2 and TRBJ2-7; 13 nucleotides line up with TRBD2. This CDR3 comprises 15 residues. Unmatched junction bases numbered 7, after V lost 6 bases and J lost 5 bases. Germline-derived CDR1 and CDR2 are SNHLY and FYNNEI. As DNA, the CDR3 is TGTGCCAGCAGCGGACTAGCGGGAGATGGGGACGAGCAGTACTTC. Its translation: CASSGLAGDGDEQYF.

This clone has just one count. The chain couples TRBV24-1 to TRBJ1-1; the D gene is possibly TRBD1 (5 bases). Trimming cost V 1 base and J 4 bases, with 39 bases left between them. Germline V lookup: CDR1 KGHDR, CDR2 SFDVKD. This CDR3 has 24 amino acids. The CDR3 region is CATSDFRRGGWGQPGGDVGTEAFF. Here the CDR3 DNA reads TGTGCCACCAGTGATTTTAGGCGGGGCGGCTGGGGCCAACCCGGGGGGGACGTGGGCACTGAAGCTTTCTTT.

This sequence joins TRBV6-5 and TRBJ1-1; a possible D gene is TRBD1 (6 bases). The CDR3 is made up of 14 amino acids. Germline values: CDR1 MNHEY, CDR2 SVGAGI. Deletions cut 7 bases from V and 4 bases from J, with 16 bases between. This chain's CDR3 is CASTLTGLGTEAFF. CDR3 coding DNA: TGTGCCAGCACTCTAACAGGGTTGGGCACTGAAGCTTTCTTT.

This sequence joins TRBV24-1 and TRBJ2-1, with D perhaps matching TRBD2 (5 bases). The V end lost 3 bases, the J end lost 10 bases, and 15 bases lay between the germline ends. Germline V gene lookup returns CDR1 KGHDR and CDR2 SFDVKD. There are 14 residues in the CDR3. The CDR3 reads CATSDPILGGEQFF. Here the CDR3 DNA reads TGTGCCACCAGTGATCCTATTCTAGGCGGGGAGCAGTTCTTC.

The chain joins TRBV11-3 to TRBJ2-7; TRBD2 matches 7 bases. Losses at the gene ends were 5 bases for V and 6 bases for J; bases not matched to a gene: 13. The CDR3 contains 15 residues. Germline CDR1 and CDR2: SGHNT and YENEEA. CDR3: CASSPSSGPPCEQYF. The CDR3 DNA sequence: TGTGCCAGCAGCCCTTCTAGCGGCCCTCCCTGCGAGCAGTACTTC.

The chain has TRBV18 and TRBJ2-7; TRBD1 matches at 7 bases. Germline trimming cut 3 bases from V and 2 bases from J; bases unmatched to any gene: 7. The CDR3 is 15 residues long. In germline, CDR1 is KGHSH, CDR2 LQKENI. The CDR3 protein is CASSPDRASTYEQYF. The CDR3 DNA is TGTGCCAGCTCACCCGACAGGGCATCAACCTACGAGCAGTACTTC. The variable domain in full, with the rest retrieved from reference TRBV18 and TRBJ2-7, is NAGVMQNPRHLVRRRGQEARLRCSPMKGHSHVYWYRQLPEEGLKFMVYLQKENIIDESGMPKERFSAEFPKEGPSILRIQQVVRGDSAAYFCASSPDRASTYEQYFGPGTRLTVT.

The J gene is TRBJ2-1, the V gene TRBV7-6; 8 bases agree with TRBD1. J gave up 9 bases and V 5 bases, and 3 bases lay outside the gene matches. CDR1 and CDR2 from the germline V gene are SGHVS and FNYEAQ. The CDR3 totals 12 residues. This CDR3 reads CASSPDRGEQFF. The CDR3 DNA reads TGTGCCAGCAGCCCCGACAGGGGTGAGCAGTTCTTC.

The chain links TRBV2 to TRBJ2-3; TRBD1 agrees at 9 bases. Germline V gives CDR1 SNHLY, CDR2 FYNNEI. V shed 6 bases and J 5 bases; nucleotides not matched to a gene: 6. The CDR3 is 14 residues long. The CDR3 DNA is TGTGCCAGCAGAAACAGGGGGCAGGAAGATACGCAGTATTTT. It encodes CASRNRGQEDTQYF.

The table lists this clone with a few counts. The chain is built from TRBV7-6 and TRBJ2-2, with TRBD1 matching 12 bases. With V trimmed by 2 bases and J by 6 bases, 1 base remained unmatched. The germline CDR1 and CDR2 sequences are SGHVS and FNYEAQ. This CDR3 spans 15 amino acids. CDR3 sequence (DNA): TGTGCCAGCAGCTTACGGGACAGGGGGCCCGGGGAGCTGTTTTTT. This sequence encodes CASSLRDRGPGELFF.

This chain links TRBV20-1 with TRBJ2-7; 7 bases map to TRBD2. Trimming removed 6 bases from V and 1 base from J; junction bases left unmatched: 12. The CDR3 loop spans 15 amino acids. Germline lookup yields CDR1 DFQATT and CDR2 SNEGSKA (reference sequence). The CDR3 loop is CSASGTGGWSYEQYF. The CDR3 DNA reads as TGCAGTGCCAGTGGAACGGGGGGATGGTCCTACGAGCAGTACTTC.

The chain combines TRBV7-8 with TRBJ1-1; D ambiguous. The CDR3 consists of 20 residues. Germline lookup yields CDR1 SGHVS and CDR2 FQNEAQ. V was pared by 4 bases and J by 5 bases, with 32 bases between. Written as DNA, the CDR3 is TGTGCCAGCAGCTCAGGTCCCCGGTCCCAGAGCTATATGAAAGAGACTGAAGCTTTCTTT. This translates into CASSSGPRSQSYMKETEAFF.